Listed below are T cell receptor beta chains from one sample, sequenced in a study of vaccination and CD4 T cells after COVID-19. Their target antigens are unknown. TCRdb reprocessed the PCR reads via MiXCR and lists one record per CDR3 protein. The sample consists of under 10,000 distinct CDR3 sequences, 35% to 40% of them appearing once. The sample comprised CD4+ T cells from blood, cultured in vitro. Receptor source: a human donor in good health. CDR3s leave out the opening cysteine and the closing phenylalanine or tryptophan. A D gene is named only where the DNA matches it firmly.

V gene	J gene	D gene	CDR3 protein
TRBV6-5	TRBJ1-6	-	ASSYSRAYYNSPLH
TRBV27	TRBJ2-5	-	ASSPRTWMFETQY
TRBV2	TRBJ1-5	-	ASSAGVGNQPQH
TRBV6-2/TRBV6-3	TRBJ1-5	TRBD1	ASSYEGAPNQPQH
TRBV20-1	TRBJ2-3	-	SASWTDTQY
TRBV30	TRBJ1-6	TRBD1	AWSRTGNGSPLH
TRBV20-1	TRBJ2-1	TRBD2	SARALAGLDNEQF
TRBV6-1	TRBJ2-3	TRBD2	ASSGEASGDHTQY
TRBV6-1	TRBJ1-6	-	ASSTTGSSSESPLH
TRBV15	TRBJ1-2	-	ATSIGGQGNYGYT
TRBV11-3	TRBJ1-1	-	ASSLGRGTEAF
TRBV27	TRBJ1-4	TRBD1	ASRGTGLSEKLF
TRBV25-1	TRBJ2-5	TRBD1	ASSEYGMRQGPETQY
TRBV20-1	TRBJ2-3	-	SARDLLAGPTDTQY
TRBV18	TRBJ2-5	TRBD2	ASSGGGPRQETQY
TRBV7-2	TRBJ1-1	-	ASSLWGAPEAF
TRBV4-1	TRBJ1-2	-	ASSQGDRYGYT
TRBV6-1	TRBJ1-6	-	ASSEVAGSNSPLH
TRBV7-2	TRBJ2-7	-	ASSLALAAGAYEQY
TRBV6-1	TRBJ1-3	-	ATHYGNTIY
TRBV5-1	TRBJ2-7	TRBD1	ASSLGQGSSYEQY
TRBV7-2	TRBJ2-5	-	ASSSGVTQY
TRBV7-9	TRBJ2-1	-	ASSLASYNEQF
TRBV6-5	TRBJ2-7	TRBD2	ASSYSNLLAGTYEQY
TRBV18	TRBJ2-1	-	ASSPGLARLNNEQF
TRBV29-1	TRBJ2-7	-	SVSTDGFSYEQY
TRBV7-9	TRBJ2-7	-	ASSLVVGTRTRWEQY
TRBV19	TRBJ1-5	-	ASSIDLGAIMGQPQH
TRBV6-4	TRBJ1-1	-	ASSVSQQTEAF
TRBV19	TRBJ1-2	TRBD1	ASRSTGGNYGYT
TRBV5-1	TRBJ2-7	-	ASSQDYEQY
TRBV6-5	TRBJ1-2	-	ASSSTALGESYGYT
TRBV20-1	TRBJ1-5	-	SARVPFSNQPQH